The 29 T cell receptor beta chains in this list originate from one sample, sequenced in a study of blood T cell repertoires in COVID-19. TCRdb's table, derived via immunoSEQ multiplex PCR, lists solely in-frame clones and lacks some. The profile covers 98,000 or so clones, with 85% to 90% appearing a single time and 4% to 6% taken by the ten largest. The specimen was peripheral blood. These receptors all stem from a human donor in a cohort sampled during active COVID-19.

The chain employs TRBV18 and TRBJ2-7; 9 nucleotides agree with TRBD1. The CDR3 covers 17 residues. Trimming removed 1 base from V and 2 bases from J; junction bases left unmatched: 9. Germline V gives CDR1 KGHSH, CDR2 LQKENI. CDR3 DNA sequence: TGTGCCAGCTCACCACGGAGAGGGACAGGGCGTCCCTACGAGCAGTACTTC. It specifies CASSPRRGTGRPYEQYF.

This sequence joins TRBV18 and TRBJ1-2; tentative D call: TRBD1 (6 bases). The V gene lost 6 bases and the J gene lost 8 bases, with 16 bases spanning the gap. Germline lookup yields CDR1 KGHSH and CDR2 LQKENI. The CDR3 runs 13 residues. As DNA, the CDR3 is TGTGCCAGCTCGGACAGTTCTCCGAGGGGCTACACCTTC. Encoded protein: CASSDSSPRGYTF.

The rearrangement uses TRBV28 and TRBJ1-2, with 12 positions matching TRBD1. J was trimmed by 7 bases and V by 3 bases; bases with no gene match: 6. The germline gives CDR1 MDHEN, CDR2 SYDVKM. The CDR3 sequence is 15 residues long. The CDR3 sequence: CASSLAGTGGGGYTF. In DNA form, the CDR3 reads TGTGCCAGCAGTTTGGCCGGGACAGGGGGCGGTGGCTACACCTTC.

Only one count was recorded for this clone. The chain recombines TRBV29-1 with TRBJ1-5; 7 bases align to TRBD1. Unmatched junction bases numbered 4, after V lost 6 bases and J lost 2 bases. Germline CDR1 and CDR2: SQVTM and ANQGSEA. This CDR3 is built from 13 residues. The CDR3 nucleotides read TGCAGCGTACGCGGGACAGGCAATCAGCCCCAGCATTTT. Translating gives CSVRGTGNQPQHF.

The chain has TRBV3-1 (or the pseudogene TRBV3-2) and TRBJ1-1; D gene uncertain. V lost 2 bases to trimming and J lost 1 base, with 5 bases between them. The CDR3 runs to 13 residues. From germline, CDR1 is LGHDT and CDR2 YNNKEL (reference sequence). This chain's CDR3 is CASSQRPNTEAFF. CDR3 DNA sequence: TGTGCCAGCAGCCAACGTCCGAACACTGAAGCTTTCTTT.

For the CDR3, the DNA is TGTGCCAGCAGCCATTCGACAGGGGCTGTGGGAGAGACCCAGTACTTC. Translated, it gives CASSHSTGAVGETQYF. The chain uses TRBV9 and TRBJ2-5, with 8 bases aligning to TRBD1. Germline CDR1 and CDR2: SGDLS and YYNGEE. The CDR3 runs to 16 residues. V dropped 4 bases and J dropped 4; count of bases not matched to a gene: 12.

CDR3 coding DNA: TGTGCCAGCAGCTACGGACTAGCGGGAGACTACCGCTCCTACGAGCAGTACTTC. As protein: CASSYGLAGDYRSYEQYF. The chain uses TRBV7-6 and TRBJ2-7, with 13 bases aligning to TRBD2. Germline V gene sequence: CDR1 SGHVS, CDR2 FNYEAQ. J lost 0 bases, V lost 4 bases, and 9 bases had no gene match. The length of the CDR3 is 18 residues.

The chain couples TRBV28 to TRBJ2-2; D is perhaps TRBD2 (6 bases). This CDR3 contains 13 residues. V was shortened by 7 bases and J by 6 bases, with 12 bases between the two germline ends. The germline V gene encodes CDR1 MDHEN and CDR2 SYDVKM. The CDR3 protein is CASILGGAGELFF. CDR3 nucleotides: TGTGCCAGCATTCTCGGAGGGGCCGGGGAGCTGTTTTTT.

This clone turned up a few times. The CDR3 DNA reads TGTGCCAGCAGTTTATCAAGCTCATACACAGGGGTCGGCTACACCTTC. Its protein is CASSLSSSYTGVGYTF. The V call is TRBV27, the J call TRBJ1-2; 7 bases map to TRBD1. The J segment lost 8 bases and the V segment lost 0 bases, leaving 12 bases of the junction unmatched. The CDR3 runs 16 residues. Germline V lookup: CDR1 MNHEY, CDR2 SMNVEV (reference sequence).

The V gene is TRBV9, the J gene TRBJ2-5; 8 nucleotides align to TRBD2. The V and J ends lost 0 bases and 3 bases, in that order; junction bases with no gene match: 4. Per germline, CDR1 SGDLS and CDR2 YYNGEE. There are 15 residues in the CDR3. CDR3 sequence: CASSVAPAGEETQYF. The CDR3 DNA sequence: TGTGCCAGCAGCGTAGCCCCAGCGGGGGAAGAGACCCAGTACTTC. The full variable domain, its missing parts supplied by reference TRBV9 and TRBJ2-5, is DSGVTQTPKHLITATGQRVTLRCSPRSGDLSVYWYQQSLDQGLQFLIQYYNGEERAKGNILERFSAQQFPDLHSELNLSSLELGDSALYFCASSVAPAGEETQYFGPGTRLLVL.

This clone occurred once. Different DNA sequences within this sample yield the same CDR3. In nucleotides, the CDR3 is TGTGCCAGCAGTCGGACAGGGGGCCCTAACTATGGCTACACCTTC. The encoded protein is CASSRTGGPNYGYTF. The chain couples TRBV6-2 or TRBV6-3 to TRBJ1-2; 11 positions match TRBD1. This CDR3 has 15 amino acids. The J segment lost 0 bases and the V segment lost 5 bases, leaving 2 bases of the junction unmatched. CDR1 MNHEY and CDR2 SVGEGT come from the germline V gene.

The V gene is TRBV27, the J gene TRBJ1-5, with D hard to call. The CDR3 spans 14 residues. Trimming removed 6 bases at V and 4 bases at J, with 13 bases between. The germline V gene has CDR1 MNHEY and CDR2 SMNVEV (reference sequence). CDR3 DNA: TGTGCCAGCAGCCAAGCAAGTATGAATCAGCCCCAGCATTTT. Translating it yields CASSQASMNQPQHF.

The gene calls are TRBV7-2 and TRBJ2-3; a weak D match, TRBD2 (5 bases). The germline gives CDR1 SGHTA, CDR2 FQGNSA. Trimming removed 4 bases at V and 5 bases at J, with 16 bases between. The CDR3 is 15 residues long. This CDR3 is CASSYTGLGRDTQYF. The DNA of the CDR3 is TGTGCCAGCAGCTACACGGGCTTAGGGAGAGATACGCAGTATTTT.

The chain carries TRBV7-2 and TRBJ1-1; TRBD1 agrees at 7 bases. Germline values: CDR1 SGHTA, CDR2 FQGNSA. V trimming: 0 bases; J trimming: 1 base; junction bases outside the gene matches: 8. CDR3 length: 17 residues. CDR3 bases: TGTGCCAGCAGCTTAGCGTTGTTGACAGGGACGAACACTGAAGCTTTCTTT. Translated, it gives CASSLALLTGTNTEAFF.

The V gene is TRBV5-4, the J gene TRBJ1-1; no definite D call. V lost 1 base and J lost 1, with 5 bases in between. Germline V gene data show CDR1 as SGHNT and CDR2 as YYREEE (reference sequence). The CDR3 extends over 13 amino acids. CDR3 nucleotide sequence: TGTGCCAGCAGCTTGACATGGAACACTGAAGCTTTCTTT. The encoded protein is CASSLTWNTEAFF.

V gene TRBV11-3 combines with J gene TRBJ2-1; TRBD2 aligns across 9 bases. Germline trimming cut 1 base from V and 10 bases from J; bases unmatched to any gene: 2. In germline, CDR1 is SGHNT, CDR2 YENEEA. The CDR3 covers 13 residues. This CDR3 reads CASSLGLAGEQFF. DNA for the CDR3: TGTGCCAGCAGCTTAGGGCTAGCGGGGGAGCAGTTCTTC.

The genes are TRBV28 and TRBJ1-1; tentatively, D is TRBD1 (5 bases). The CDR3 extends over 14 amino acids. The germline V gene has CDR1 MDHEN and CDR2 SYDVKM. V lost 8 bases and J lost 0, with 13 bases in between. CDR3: CASQDRPLNTEAFF. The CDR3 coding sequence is TGTGCCAGCCAAGACAGACCGTTGAACACTGAAGCTTTCTTT.

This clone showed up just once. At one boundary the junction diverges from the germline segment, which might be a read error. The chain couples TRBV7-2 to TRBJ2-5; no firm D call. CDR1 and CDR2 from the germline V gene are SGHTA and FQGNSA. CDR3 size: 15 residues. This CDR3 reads CASSLGQSLQTARNF. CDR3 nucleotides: TGTGCCAGCAGCTTAGGCCAATCCTTACAGACGGCGCGTAACTTC.

CDR3 region: CASSLSGGANNEQFF. The DNA of the CDR3 is TGTGCCAGCAGCTTAAGCGGGGGGGCGAACAATGAGCAGTTCTTC. The chain employs TRBV7-2 and TRBJ2-1; TRBD2 aligns across 10 bases. The CDR3 sequence is 15 residues long. V was pared by 2 bases and J by 5 bases, with 3 bases of the junction left unmatched. From germline, CDR1 is SGHTA and CDR2 FQGNSA.

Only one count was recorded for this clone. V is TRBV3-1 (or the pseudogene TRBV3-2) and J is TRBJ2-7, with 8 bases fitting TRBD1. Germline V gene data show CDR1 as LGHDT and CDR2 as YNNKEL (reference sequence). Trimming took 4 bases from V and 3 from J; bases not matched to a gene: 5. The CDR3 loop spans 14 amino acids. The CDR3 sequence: CASSPGTGFYEQYF. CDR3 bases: TGTGCCAGCAGCCCCGGGACAGGTTTCTACGAGCAGTACTTC.

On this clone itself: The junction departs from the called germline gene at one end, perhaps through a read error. The CDR3 nucleotides read TGTGCCAGCAGCTTTACCCCGACGTCCGGGACAGGGATCCTCTTC. Its protein is CASSFTPTSGTGILF. This chain connects TRBV7-9 to TRBJ2-1, with 9 positions matching TRBD1. The CDR3 loop spans 15 amino acids. Per the germline V gene, CDR1 is SEHNR and CDR2 is FQNEAQ (reference sequence). Drawing the rest from reference TRBV7-9 and TRBJ2-1, the complete variable domain is DTGVSQNPRHKITKRGQNVTFRCDPISEHNRLYWYRQTLGQGPEFLTYFQNEAQLEKSRLLSDRFSAERPKGSFSTLEIQRTEQGDSAMYLCASSFTPTSGTGILFGPGTRLTVL.

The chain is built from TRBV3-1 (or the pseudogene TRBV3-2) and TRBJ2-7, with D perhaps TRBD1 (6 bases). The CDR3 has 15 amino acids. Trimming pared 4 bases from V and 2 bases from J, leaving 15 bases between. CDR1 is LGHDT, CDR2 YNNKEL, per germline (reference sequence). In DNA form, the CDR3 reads TGTGCCAGCAGCCCGGAGACAGGATTAGCCTACGAGCAGTACTTC. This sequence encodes CASSPETGLAYEQYF.

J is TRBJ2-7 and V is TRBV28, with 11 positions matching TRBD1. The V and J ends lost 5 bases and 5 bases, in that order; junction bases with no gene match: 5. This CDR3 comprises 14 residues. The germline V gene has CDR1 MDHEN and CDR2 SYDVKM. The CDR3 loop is CASSIPGQGDEQYF. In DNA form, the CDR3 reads TGTGCCAGCAGTATACCGGGACAGGGGGACGAGCAGTACTTC.

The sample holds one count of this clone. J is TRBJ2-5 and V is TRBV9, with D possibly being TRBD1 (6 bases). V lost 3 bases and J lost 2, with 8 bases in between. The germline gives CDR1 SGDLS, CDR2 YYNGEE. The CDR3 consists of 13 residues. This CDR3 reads CASSGTAQETQYF. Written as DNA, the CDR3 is TGTGCCAGCAGCGGGACAGCACAAGAGACCCAGTACTTC.

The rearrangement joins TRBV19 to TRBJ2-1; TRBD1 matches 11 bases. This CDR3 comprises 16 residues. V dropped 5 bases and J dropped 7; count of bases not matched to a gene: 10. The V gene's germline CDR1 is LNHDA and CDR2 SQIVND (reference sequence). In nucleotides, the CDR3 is TGTGCCAGTAGTCCTAGCGGGGACAGGGGGGGGAATGAGCAGTTCTTC. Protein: CASSPSGDRGGNEQFF.

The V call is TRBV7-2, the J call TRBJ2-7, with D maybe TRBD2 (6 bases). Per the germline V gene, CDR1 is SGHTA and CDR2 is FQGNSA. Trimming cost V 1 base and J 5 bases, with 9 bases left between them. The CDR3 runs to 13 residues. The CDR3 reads CASSLVGGDEQYF. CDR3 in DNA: TGTGCCAGCAGCTTAGTCGGCGGGGACGAGCAGTACTTC.

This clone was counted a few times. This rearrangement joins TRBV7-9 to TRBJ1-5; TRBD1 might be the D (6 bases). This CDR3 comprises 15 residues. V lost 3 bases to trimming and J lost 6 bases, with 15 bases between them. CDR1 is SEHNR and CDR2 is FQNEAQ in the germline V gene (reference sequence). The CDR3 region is CASSFGMGAAQPQHF. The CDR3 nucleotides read TGTGCCAGCAGCTTTGGTATGGGGGCGGCTCAGCCCCAGCATTTT.

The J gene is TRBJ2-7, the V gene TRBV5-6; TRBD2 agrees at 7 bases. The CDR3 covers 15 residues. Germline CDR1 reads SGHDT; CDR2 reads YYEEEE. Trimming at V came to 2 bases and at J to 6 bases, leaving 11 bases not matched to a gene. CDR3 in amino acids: CASSFGVAGAGEQYF. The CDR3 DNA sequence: TGTGCCAGCAGCTTTGGGGTAGCGGGTGCGGGCGAGCAGTACTTC.

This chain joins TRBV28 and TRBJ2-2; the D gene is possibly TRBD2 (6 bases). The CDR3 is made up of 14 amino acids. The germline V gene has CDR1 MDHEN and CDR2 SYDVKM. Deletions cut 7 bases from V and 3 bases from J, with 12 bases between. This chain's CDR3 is CASITGLYTGELFF. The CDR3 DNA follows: TGTGCCAGCATCACGGGACTCTACACCGGGGAGCTGTTTTTT.